This TCR beta chain was sequenced during a study of blood T cell repertoires in COVID-19. Overall study context: Sites in the United States, Italy and Spain provided acute and convalescent COVID-19 samples.

Trimming removed 6 bases from V and 3 bases from J; junction bases left unmatched: 6. The CDR3 is 14 residues long. Germline CDR1 reads WSHSY; CDR2 reads SAAADI. The assay was immunoSEQ multiplex PCR, and TCRdb's table has in-frame clones only and misses some. Among under 300,000 clones listed, approximately 79% were seen once. This clone was seen a few times. V usage is TRBV10-2 and J usage is TRBJ2-7, with TRBD2 matching 9 bases. Sequencing input: peripheral blood. The receptor was isolated from an elderly woman with active or convalescent COVID-19. For the CDR3, the DNA is TGCGCCAGCAGAGCCGGGACTAGCAGCTACGAGCAGTACTTC. Its protein is CASRAGTSSYEQYF.